A selection of T cell receptor beta chains follows, all from one sample in a study of shared clonotypes between healthy human individuals. Clones were sequenced by immunoSEQ multiplex PCR, and TCRdb holds only the in-frame ones, with some missing. The data contain about 2.1 million clones, around 95% of them singletons. The source material was naive CD8+ T cells from PBMCs. These receptors were obtained from a man aged 18 to 29 in good health. Some clones in this sample may be carry-over from other donors' samples. Both conserved end residues are trimmed from each CDR3.

v_gene: TRBV7-2
len: 11
CDR3aa: ASSTWENTEAF

v_gene: TRBV19
len: 13
CDR3aa: ASTPRKAANEKLF

v_gene: TRBV7-9
len: 13
CDR3aa: ASSLAGGKSYEQY

v_gene: TRBV28
len: 10
CDR3aa: ASSLTTGELF

v_gene: TRBV7-9
len: 10
CDR3aa: ASSGTLQPQH

v_gene: TRBV9
len: 14
CDR3aa: ASSEGVAGDAGELF

v_gene: TRBV7-3
len: 11
CDR3aa: ASSLTGTEKLF

v_gene: TRBV28
len: 10
CDR3aa: ASSLPGETQY

v_gene: TRBV4-1
len: 14
CDR3aa: ASSQGTGAFNQPQH

v_gene: TRBV19
len: 13
CDR3aa: ASSIDLTGYFGYT

v_gene: TRBV11-2
len: 13
CDR3aa: ASSSTSGGYNEQF

v_gene: TRBV27
len: 14
CDR3aa: ASSLSREVPPDTQY

v_gene: TRBV27
len: 13
CDR3aa: ASSPLDSSSYEQY

v_gene: TRBV10-1
len: 11
CDR3aa: ASSVAGTDTQY

v_gene: TRBV6-5
len: 9
CDR3aa: ASSSGLEQF

v_gene: TRBV7-9
len: 14
CDR3aa: ASSFRLGLLNYGYT

v_gene: TRBV9
len: 14
CDR3aa: ASSGPGQDPNEKLF

v_gene: TRBV5-5
len: 11
CDR3aa: ASTLGGAYGYT

v_gene: TRBV27
len: 13
CDR3aa: ASSLLGTPLSPQH

v_gene: TRBV11-2
len: 14
CDR3aa: ASSLGVGQGSYEQY

v_gene: TRBV2
len: 9
CDR3aa: ASSQTYEQY

v_gene: TRBV9
len: 16
CDR3aa: ASSVSVKEDRGTYEQY

v_gene: TRBV6-4
len: 12
CDR3aa: ATRDGIRDDTQY

v_gene: TRBV7-9
len: 13
CDR3aa: ASSTGTGGRGTQY

v_gene: TRBV7-9
len: 9
CDR3aa: ASTNSYEQY

v_gene: TRBV4-3
len: 12
CDR3aa: ASSLGTHGNEQF

v_gene: TRBV18
len: 12
CDR3aa: ASSTGGIVDEQF

v_gene: TRBV7-9
len: 13
CDR3aa: ASSLRGVSYNEQF

v_gene: TRBV12-2
len: 11
CDR3aa: ASSSRTSWEQY

v_gene: TRBV6-6
len: 11
CDR3aa: ASSWDREDIQY

v_gene: TRBV7-9
len: 14
CDR3aa: ASSLGSAPAPYEQY

v_gene: TRBV9
len: 14
CDR3aa: ASSLLTGGSDEKLF

v_gene: TRBV29-1
len: 11
CDR3aa: SVDRGVVYGYT

v_gene: TRBV27
len: 11
CDR3aa: ASSLLMNTEAF

v_gene: TRBV10-2
len: 15
CDR3aa: ASSESIAPRDSHGYT

v_gene: TRBV5-6
len: 14
CDR3aa: ASSPGGLAAYYEQY

v_gene: TRBV27
len: 14
CDR3aa: ASSLSSRTRNEKLF

v_gene: TRBV6-5
len: 13
CDR3aa: ASSSQGLVFDEQF

v_gene: TRBV23-1
len: 12
CDR3aa: ASVSGGGTGELF

v_gene: TRBV4-1
len: 12
CDR3aa: ASSQGPGEQPQH

v_gene: TRBV11-1
len: 13
CDR3aa: ASSFSGDLTDTQY

v_gene: TRBV6-5
len: 11
CDR3aa: ASRVGSGTEAF